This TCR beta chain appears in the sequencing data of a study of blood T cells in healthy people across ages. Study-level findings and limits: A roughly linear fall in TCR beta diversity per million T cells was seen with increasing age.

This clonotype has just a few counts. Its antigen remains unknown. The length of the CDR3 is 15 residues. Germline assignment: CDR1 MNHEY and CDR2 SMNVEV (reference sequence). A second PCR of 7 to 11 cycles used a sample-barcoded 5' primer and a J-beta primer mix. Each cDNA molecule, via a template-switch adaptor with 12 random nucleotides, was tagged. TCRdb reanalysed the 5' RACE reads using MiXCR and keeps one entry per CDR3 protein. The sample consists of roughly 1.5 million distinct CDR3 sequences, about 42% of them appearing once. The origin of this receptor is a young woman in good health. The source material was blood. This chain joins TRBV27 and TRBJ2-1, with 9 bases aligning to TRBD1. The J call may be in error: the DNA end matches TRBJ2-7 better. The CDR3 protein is CASSFGGQGYNEQYF. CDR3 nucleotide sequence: TGTGCCAGCAGTTTTGGGGGACAGGGTTACAATGAGCAGTACTTC.